Listed below are T cell receptor beta chains from one sample, sequenced in a study of Ad26.COV2.S vaccination and SARS-CoV-2 variants. Repertoires were generated with immunoSEQ multiplex PCR, while TCRdb's copy carries only in-frame clones and drops some. The table has roughly 250,000 clones, about 83% seen once. Sequencing used peripheral blood, obtained in a trial of Ad26.COV2.S vaccine versus placebo. The receptor source for this set is a person aged 18 to 59 who received the Ad26.COV2.S COVID-19 vaccine or a placebo. CDR3s include the opening cysteine and the closing phenylalanine or tryptophan. A D gene is named only where the DNA matches it firmly. The size of a clone is reported for some rows only, either as once, few or many, or as a class for expanded clones.

.	TRBV25-1	TRBD1	TRBJ1-4	TGTGCCAGCAGTGAATATGGGACAGGGGGTGAAAAACTGTTTTTT	CASSEYGTGGEKLFF
.	TRBV4-2	TRBD2	TRBJ2-1	TGTGCCAGCAGCCAAGGGGTGACTAGCGGGGACTACAATGAGCAGTTCTTC	CASSQGVTSGDYNEQFF
once	TRBV7-5	.	TRBJ1-5	TGTGCCAGAAGCTCCCAGGGGATTCGAGGGCAGCCCCAGCATTTT	CARSSQGIRGQPQHF
.	TRBV9	.	TRBJ2-2	TGTGCCAGCAGCGTAGGGGTGACGGGGACCGGGGAGCTGTTTTTT	CASSVGVTGTGELFF
.	TRBV13	.	TRBJ2-1	TGTGCCAGCATCGCCCGGGACCCGGGGAGGTTTCGCAATGAGCAGTTCTTC	CASIARDPGRFRNEQFF
.	TRBV6-6	.	TRBJ1-5	TGTGCCAGCAGTCTAAATAGCAATCAGCCCCAGCATTTT	CASSLNSNQPQHF
.	TRBV6-5	.	TRBJ1-4	TGTGCCGCCGGACGGGGAGGGGAAAAACTGTTTTTT	CAAGRGGEKLFF
.	TRBV9	.	TRBJ1-2	TGTGCCAGCAGCCCGACAGACGCTAATGGCTACACCTTC	CASSPTDANGYTF
.	TRBV27	TRBD1	TRBJ1-2	TGTGCCAGCAGTTTACAGGGGGCGATTGGTGGCTACACCTTC	CASSLQGAIGGYTF
once	TRBV7-9	.	TRBJ2-5	TGTGCCAGCAGCTTAGCCTTCGGGGACGGAAGTCAAGAGACCCAGTACTTC	CASSLAFGDGSQETQYF
.	TRBV29-1	.	TRBJ1-3	TGCAGCGCGGAACAGGGCCTAAGAGACTCTGGAAACACCATATATTTT	CSAEQGLRDSGNTIYF
.	TRBV6-2/TRBV6-3	.	TRBJ1-1	TGTGCCAGCAGTTTCCAGGGGCGGAGATCTGAAGCTTTCTTT	CASSFQGRRSEAFF
.	TRBV9	TRBD1	TRBJ2-5	TGTGCCAGCAGCGTAGGGGACAGGGGACAAGAGACCCAGTACTTC	CASSVGDRGQETQYF
.	TRBV14	TRBD2	TRBJ2-3	TGTGCCAGCAGCCGCCGAACCGGGAGGGGGTGGACAGATACGCAGTATTTT	CASSRRTGRGWTDTQYF
many	TRBV3-1/TRBV3-2	.	TRBJ1-1	TGTGCCAGCAGCCAAGACATGTTCACTGAAGCTTTCTTT	CASSQDMFTEAFF
once	TRBV21-1	.	TRBJ1-2	TGTGCCAGCAGCACACAAGATCACTGGCCGGTGCGTGGCTACACCTTC	CASSTQDHWPVRGYTF
.	TRBV6-5	.	TRBJ2-1	TGTGCCAGCAGTTCAGTACCGGGACTTACCTACAATGAGCAGTTCTTC	CASSSVPGLTYNEQFF
.	TRBV5-4	TRBD2	TRBJ2-5	TGTGCCAGCAGCTCGGGAGGGGAAGAGACCCAGTACTTC	CASSSGGEETQYF
.	TRBV9	.	TRBJ1-1	TGTGCCAGCAGCGGGATCCCAGGACGGGTGAACACTGAAGCTTTCTTT	CASSGIPGRVNTEAFF
.	TRBV30	.	TRBJ1-5	TGTGCCTGGAGTCGGGACAACAATCAGCCCCAGCATTTT	CAWSRDNNQPQHF
.	TRBV4-2	.	TRBJ1-6	TGTGCCAGCAGCTTCGGGGCAAAAAATTCACCCCTCCACTTT	CASSFGAKNSPLHF
.	TRBV3-1/TRBV3-2	TRBD1	TRBJ1-3	TGTGCCAGCAGCCGCAGGGGACAGGGGGTTAAGAGCTCTGGAAACACCATATATTTT	CASSRRGQGVKSSGNTIYF
.	TRBV28	TRBD1	TRBJ1-2	TGTGCCACGAGGACAGGGGCCCACTATGGCTACACCTTC	CATRTGAHYGYTF
.	TRBV4-2	TRBD1	TRBJ1-3	TGTGCCAGCAGCCAGCGAGGGACAGGTGTTTCTGGAAACACCATATATTTT	CASSQRGTGVSGNTIYF
.	TRBV18	.	TRBJ1-1	TGTGCCAGCTCACCTGGGGGGGGGAACACTGAAGCTTTCTTT	CASSPGGGNTEAFF
.	TRBV19	TRBD1	TRBJ1-3	TGTGCCAGTAGTAATGGTCCGGGACAGAGCTCTGGAAACACCATATATTTT	CASSNGPGQSSGNTIYF
.	TRBV15	.	TRBJ2-7	TGTGCCACCAGCAGCGGGTCAGGACCGGGTCAGAGGTACTACGAGCAGTACTTC	CATSSGSGPGQRYYEQYF
.	TRBV7-2	.	TRBJ2-4	TGTGCCAGCAGCTTACGCGGAGTGGGAAACATTCAGTACTTC	CASSLRGVGNIQYF
once	TRBV4-3	TRBD2	TRBJ2-1	TGCGCCAGCAGCCAGACCCATTGGGGGGCTAGCGGGGGGAGCAATGAGCAGTTCTTC	CASSQTHWGASGGSNEQFF
.	TRBV5-5	.	TRBJ1-5	TGTGCCAGCAGCTTGGTCGCCAGACCCAGCAATCAGCCCCAGCATTTT	CASSLVARPSNQPQHF
.	TRBV29-1	TRBD1	TRBJ2-1	TGCAGCGCAACCGGGACAGGGCTCTACAATGAGCAGTTCTTC	CSATGTGLYNEQFF
.	TRBV6-2/TRBV6-3	.	TRBJ1-1	TGTGCCAGCAGCTCACAGGGCTCTATGAACACTGAAGCTTTCTTT	CASSSQGSMNTEAFF